The 32 T cell receptor beta chains presented below share a single source sample, sequenced in a study of T cells in Graves' hyperthyroidism and ophthalmopathy (dated by TCRdb to about 2019). To prepare the library, multiplex PCR was applied. The listed sequencing device is Illumina HiSeq 2000. TCR beta CDR3 regions were amplified from RNA transcripts. For the first round of RT-PCR on the TCR CDR3, the HTBI primer set was used together with the Qiagen OneStep RT-PCR kit. TCRdb reprocessed the public reads (quality trimming at Q25 with fastp, clone calling with MiXCR) and kept in-frame beta chains. Rows matching on CDR3 protein sequence are summarized as one entry with the most common DNA and genes. Recorded for this sample are about 350,000 distinct CDR3 sequences; approximately 15% of them occurred a single time. Around 24% of the sample is in the top ten clones. The sample was blood. The source of these receptors is a woman in her twenties or thirties with Graves' hyperthyroidism.

This clonotype was detected many times. J is TRBJ2-4 and V is TRBV2, with 7 bases lining up with TRBD1. Germline trimming cut 5 bases from V and 0 bases from J; bases unmatched to any gene: 10. The CDR3 length is 17 residues. Per germline, CDR1 SNHLY and CDR2 FYNNEI. The CDR3 reads CASSPTGTELAKNIQYF. DNA of the CDR3: TGTGCCAGCAGTCCAACCGGGACAGAGCTAGCCAAAAACATTCAGTACTTC.

This clonotype was seen a handful of times. The chain uses TRBV13 and TRBJ1-6, with D perhaps matching TRBD1 (5 bases). The germline V gene encodes CDR1 PRHDT and CDR2 FYEKMQ (reference sequence). V lost 4 bases and J 14 bases, leaving 18 bases between the germline ends. This CDR3 comprises 14 residues. The CDR3 region is CASSSTQDTTTLHF. CDR3 bases: TGTGCCAGCAGCTCCACGCAGGACACAACAACCCTCCACTTT.

The V call is TRBV19, the J call TRBJ1-1; tentative D call: TRBD1 (5 bases). V lost 10 bases and J lost 4, with 16 bases in between. The CDR3 length is 13 residues. Germline CDR1 is LNHDA and CDR2 is SQIVND (reference sequence). CDR3 sequence reads: CATGGVLGTEAFF. The CDR3 region has the DNA TGTGCCACTGGAGGGGTGTTGGGCACTGAAGCTTTCTTT.

This clonotype was counted at least ten times. The V gene is TRBV27, the J gene TRBJ1-4; D is perhaps TRBD1 (5 bases). Germline-derived CDR1 and CDR2 are MNHEY and SMNVEV (reference sequence). The CDR3 has 11 amino acids. The V and J ends lost 6 bases and 8 bases respectively, with 7 bases between them. The CDR3 loop is CASRGREKLFF. The CDR3, as DNA: TGTGCCAGCAGGGGGCGAGAAAAACTGTTTTTT.

This clonotype was counted many times. The V gene is TRBV5-5, the J gene TRBJ2-7; 13 positions match TRBD2. The germline V gene encodes CDR1 SGHKS and CDR2 YYEKEE (reference sequence). The CDR3 has 14 amino acids. Unmatched junction bases numbered 4, after V lost 7 bases and J lost 3 bases. The CDR3 DNA sequence: TGTGCCAGCTGTTGGACTAGCGGGAGCTACGAGCAGTACTTC. Protein: CASCWTSGSYEQYF.

This clonotype was observed a handful of times. V usage is TRBV5-1 and J usage is TRBJ1-2; possibly TRBD1 for D (5 bases). In germline, CDR1 is SGHRS, CDR2 YFSETQ. This CDR3 has 14 amino acids. Trimming pared 4 bases from V and 5 bases from J, leaving 15 bases between. The CDR3 here is CASSHGTGSYGYTF. In DNA, the CDR3 is TGCGCCAGCAGCCACGGGACCGGGAGTTATGGCTACACCTTC.

This clonotype was picked up a small number of times. The CDR3 protein is CSATGRTGKETQYF. The CDR3 DNA follows: TGCAGTGCTACGGGACGGACAGGGAAAGAGACCCAGTACTTC. The V call is TRBV20-1, the J call TRBJ2-5, with TRBD1 identical over 8 bases. Germline V lookup: CDR1 DFQATT, CDR2 SNEGSKA (reference sequence). The CDR3 has 14 residues. V was clipped by 4 bases and J by 3 bases; unmatched bases: 7.

In this sample, this clonotype turned up a few times. CDR3 amino acids: CSALVHSNQPQHF. CDR3 in DNA: TGCAGTGCTCTAGTTCATAGCAATCAGCCCCAGCATTTT. This sequence joins TRBV20-1 and TRBJ1-5; D is unresolved. V was cut by 5 bases and J by 0 bases, with 8 bases left in between. CDR1 and CDR2 from the germline V gene are DFQATT and SNEGSKA (reference sequence). The CDR3 totals 13 residues.

This clonotype was observed a few times. The chain has TRBV5-1 and TRBJ1-1; no reliable D call. V lost 3 bases, J lost 2 bases, and 14 bases lay in between. The length of the CDR3 is 15 residues. CDR1 SGHRS and CDR2 YFSETQ come from the germline V gene. The CDR3 bases are TGCGCCAGCAGCTCTGGGTTCGGGGATAACACTGAAGCTTTCTTT. Encoded protein: CASSSGFGDNTEAFF.

This clonotype was observed a few times. The chain has TRBV13 and TRBJ2-7, with 7 bases aligning to TRBD2. V was clipped by 3 bases and J by 3 bases; unmatched bases: 5. This CDR3 is built from 14 residues. Germline values: CDR1 PRHDT, CDR2 FYEKMQ (reference sequence). CDR3 amino acids: CASSFGKRGYEQYF. The CDR3 nucleotides read TGTGCCAGCAGCTTTGGCAAGCGGGGCTACGAGCAGTACTTC.

V and J are TRBV6-1 and TRBJ1-2, with D possibly matching TRBD1 (6 bases). Germline V gene lookup returns CDR1 MNHNS and CDR2 SASEGT. The CDR3 spans 12 residues. The germline V and J ends were trimmed by 8 bases and 4 bases, with 11 bases remaining between them. The CDR3 protein is CASPGESYGYTF. The CDR3 DNA follows: TGTGCCAGCCCAGGGGAGTCCTATGGCTACACCTTC.

This clonotype was seen many times. The chain is built from TRBV9 and TRBJ2-2; D may be TRBD1 (5 bases). The germline gives CDR1 SGDLS, CDR2 YYNGEE. The CDR3 extends over 14 amino acids. Deletions cut 2 bases from V and 5 bases from J, with 10 bases between. The CDR3 DNA reads TGTGCCAGCAGCGTCCGGACATTTACCGGGGAGCTGTTTTTT. Translation: CASSVRTFTGELFF. The full variable domain, completed using reference TRBV9 and TRBJ2-2, is DSGVTQTPKHLITATGQRVTLRCSPRSGDLSVYWYQQSLDQGLQFLIQYYNGEERAKGNILERFSAQQFPDLHSELNLSSLELGDSALYFCASSVRTFTGELFFGEGSRLTVL.

For this clonotype: A much larger clone sits a single nucleotide away, making a read error possible. A read error is likely, as this CDR3 ends without the conserved phenylalanine or tryptophan. The V gene is TRBV11-2, the J gene TRBJ2-1; no firm D call. Trimming left V 3 bases short and J 0 bases short, with 9 bases between. Germline V gene data show CDR1 as SGHAT and CDR2 as FQNNGV. The CDR3 spans 15 residues. DNA of the CDR3: TGTGCCAGCAGCTTTTCAATCGCCTCCTACAATGAGCAGTTCGTC. Protein sequence: CASSFSIASYNEQFV.

This clonotype has only a few counts. The V and J genes are TRBV14 and TRBJ2-7; D ambiguous. Trimming left V 2 bases short and J 9 bases short, with 14 bases between. Germline CDR1 SGHDN, CDR2 FVKESK. This CDR3 has 13 amino acids. The CDR3 region is CASSQNLFTGQYF. The CDR3 DNA follows: TGTGCCAGCAGCCAAAACTTATTTACTGGGCAGTACTTC.

The table lists this clonotype with many counts. V usage is TRBV11-2 and J usage is TRBJ2-7, with 9 bases that match TRBD1. CDR3 length: 16 residues. The germline V gene encodes CDR1 SGHAT and CDR2 FQNNGV. V lost 5 bases, J lost 7 bases, and 15 bases stayed unmatched. The CDR3 loop is CASSERGRTGVWEQYF. The CDR3 DNA follows: TGTGCCAGCAGCGAAAGGGGCAGGACAGGGGTTTGGGAGCAGTACTTC.

V is TRBV24-1 and J is TRBJ2-6, with D perhaps TRBD1 or TRBD2 (5 bases each). Germline assignment: CDR1 KGHDR and CDR2 SFDVKD. V lost 9 bases and J lost 0, with 14 bases in between. This CDR3 contains 16 residues. CDR3 nucleotides: TGTGCCACCGGCTACGGGACCCCCTCTGGGGCCAACGTCCTGACTTTC. Amino acids: CATGYGTPSGANVLTF.

There are many counts of this clonotype. CDR3 amino acids: CASSPGGGGAYEQYF. The CDR3 nucleotides read TGTGCCAGCAGCCCCGGGGGGGGGGGTGCCTACGAGCAGTACTTC. The chain joins TRBV3-1 to TRBJ2-7, with TRBD2 matching 8 bases. Germline CDR1 and CDR2: LGHDT and YNNKEL (reference sequence). This CDR3 is 15 amino acids long. Losses at the gene ends were 4 bases for V and 2 bases for J; bases not matched to a gene: 7.

The genes are TRBV9 and TRBJ1-2; D remains unclear. The CDR3 contains 14 residues. CDR1 and CDR2 from the germline V gene are SGDLS and YYNGEE. V was trimmed by 3 bases and J by 3 bases, leaving 12 bases between them. CDR3 nucleotide sequence: TGTGCCAGCAGCGCCCCGAGTTCTGACTATGGCTACACCTTC. Protein sequence: CASSAPSSDYGYTF.

This sequence joins TRBV20-1 and TRBJ2-5, with 10 positions matching TRBD2. Trimming cost V 5 bases and J 4 bases; bases outside gene matches: 4. The CDR3 extends over 13 amino acids. Germline V gene data show CDR1 as DFQATT and CDR2 as SNEGSKA (reference sequence). CDR3 coding DNA: TGCAGTGCTTGGACTAGCGGACGAGAGACCCAGTACTTC. This codes for CSAWTSGRETQYF.

This clonotype has at least ten counts. The chain couples TRBV11-2 to TRBJ1-1; D might be TRBD1 (5 bases). V lost 2 bases and J 1 base, leaving 20 bases between the germline ends. This CDR3 comprises 18 residues. Germline-derived CDR1 and CDR2 are SGHAT and FQNNGV. As DNA, the CDR3 is TGTGCCAGCAGCTTACGTCGGCCAGGGACGAGTAAGAACACTGAAGCTTTCTTT. Residues: CASSLRRPGTSKNTEAFF.

The chain couples TRBV30 to TRBJ1-6; weak D call: TRBD1 (6 bases). V was shortened by 6 bases and J by 7 bases, with 19 bases between the two germline ends. Germline assignment: CDR1 GTSNPN and CDR2 SVGIG (reference sequence). The CDR3 extends over 15 amino acids. The CDR3 nucleotides are TGTGCCTGCCAACCGGTGGACAGAAAAAATTCACCCCTCCACTTT. Encoded protein: CACQPVDRKNSPLHF.

The gene calls are TRBV6-1 and TRBJ2-7, with 16 bases aligning to TRBD2. V was clipped by 10 bases and J by 6 bases; unmatched bases: 9. CDR1 MNHNS and CDR2 SASEGT come from the germline V gene. This CDR3 contains 15 residues. The CDR3 DNA reads TGTGCCACCTTGGGACTAGCGGGAGGGGCGGCCGAGCAGTACTTC. It codes for CATLGLAGGAAEQYF.

This clonotype was detected a few times. V is TRBV19 and J is TRBJ2-6, with a tentative D call TRBD1 (5 bases). Germline loops: CDR1 LNHDA, CDR2 SQIVND (reference sequence). This CDR3 is built from 15 residues. Deletions cut 11 bases from V and 7 bases from J, with 21 bases between. CDR3 bases: TGTGCCTCGACCACAGGCCCGCGGCGAGCCAACGTCCTGACTTTC. Its translation: CASTTGPRRANVLTF.

This clonotype was seen a few times. The V gene is TRBV3-1, the J gene TRBJ2-2; D uncertain. The CDR3 is made up of 12 amino acids. Per the germline V gene, CDR1 is LGHDT and CDR2 is YNNKEL (reference sequence). Trimming pared 2 bases from V and 7 bases from J, leaving 5 bases between. In DNA form, the CDR3 reads TGTGCCAGCAGCCAATGGGGCGGGGAGCTGTTTTTT. It specifies CASSQWGGELFF.

The rearrangement links TRBV20-1 to TRBJ2-4; 8 bases match TRBD2. Looked up from germline, CDR1 is DFQATT and CDR2 is SNEGSKA (reference sequence). The CDR3 consists of 17 residues. The junction had 10 bases not matched to a gene; V was cut back by 0 bases and J by 3 bases. The CDR3: CSARDLDGGGGKNIQYF. The CDR3 nucleotides are TGCAGTGCTAGAGATTTAGACGGGGGGGGCGGCAAAAACATTCAGTACTTC.

This clonotype was recorded at least ten times. The chain uses TRBV28 and TRBJ1-5; 8 bases fit TRBD1. Germline V gene sequence: CDR1 MDHEN, CDR2 SYDVKM. V shed 2 bases, J shed 7 bases, and the junction held 7 bases outside the gene matches. The CDR3 loop spans 15 amino acids. This CDR3 reads CASSLPQGARQPQHF. The DNA of the CDR3 is TGTGCCAGCAGTTTACCTCAGGGGGCGCGCCAGCCCCAGCATTTT.

This clonotype showed up many times. The chain uses TRBV2 and TRBJ2-7; the D gene is possibly TRBD1 (5 bases). Germline loops: CDR1 SNHLY, CDR2 FYNNEI. This CDR3 comprises 12 residues. The ends were cut back, 5 bases at V and 4 bases at J, with 9 bases in the middle. CDR3 in amino acids: CASSPRQYEQYF. CDR3 sequence (DNA): TGTGCCAGCAGTCCAAGACAGTACGAGCAGTACTTC.

A single count supports this clonotype. The chain recombines TRBV20-1 with TRBJ2-1, with 7 bases fitting TRBD2. The CDR3 length is 20 residues. The trim removed 0 bases at V and 1 base at J, leaving 18 bases unmatched. From germline, CDR1 is DFQATT and CDR2 SNEGSKA (reference sequence). CDR3 coding DNA: TGCAGTGCTAGAGAGATGACGACTAGCAGGAATCCACTATCCTACAATGAGCAGTTCTTC. Its translation: CSAREMTTSRNPLSYNEQFF.

This chain uses TRBV2 with TRBJ2-1, with 10 bases lining up with TRBD2. The CDR3 runs 14 residues. CDR1 is SNHLY, CDR2 FYNNEI, per germline. V dropped 7 bases and J dropped 9; count of bases not matched to a gene: 9. The CDR3, as DNA: TGTGCCAGCAATTGGGCTAGCGGGAGTGGTGAGCAGTTCTTC. Its protein product is CASNWASGSGEQFF.

The gene calls are TRBV19 and TRBJ2-5; D is undetermined. V gave up 1 base and J gave up 7 bases, with 13 bases separating them. Germline CDR1 LNHDA, CDR2 SQIVND (reference sequence). This CDR3 comprises 14 residues. Written as DNA, the CDR3 is TGTGCCAGTAGTATAGTAGGTGGGGATGTGACCCAGTACTTC. Its translation: CASSIVGGDVTQYF.

This clonotype was recorded many times. This CDR3 reads CASSQRVLAKNIQYF. CDR3 bases: TGTGCCAGCAGCCAACGGGTACTAGCCAAAAACATTCAGTACTTC. V and J are TRBV7-2 and TRBJ2-4; no clear D. CDR1 and CDR2 from the germline V gene are SGHTA and FQGNSA. The CDR3 has 15 residues. Deletions cut 5 bases from V and 0 bases from J, with 11 bases between.

Many counts were recorded for this clonotype. CDR3 sequence: CASSLRGGRQETQYF. Here the CDR3 DNA reads TGTGCCAGCAGTTTAAGGGGGGGGAGGCAAGAGACCCAGTACTTC. The rearrangement joins TRBV12-3 or TRBV12-4 to TRBJ2-5, with D maybe TRBD2 (7 bases). The CDR3 has 15 residues. Trimming took 2 bases from V and 2 from J, leaving 12 bases between them.